The source of this T cell receptor beta chain is a study of T-cell memory formation after mild COVID-19. Study conclusions and caveats: CD4/CD8 balance characterized clones contracting day 15 to 85, and CD4+ skew characterized later expanders. The study found contracting CD4+ clones mainly in CM and EM and contracting CD8+ clones in EMRA.

Points on this clonotype: The target antigen is unknown.

TCRdb analysed the 5' RACE reads with MiXCR anew, one entry per CDR3 protein. This sample has 150,000 to 200,000 distinct CDR3 sequences, with approximately 17% found just once. This CDR3 spans 20 amino acids. V was clipped by 4 bases and J by 0 bases; unmatched bases: 19. CDR1 is MGHRA and CDR2 is YSYEKL in the germline V gene. The genes are TRBV4-1 and TRBJ1-1, with TRBD1 identical over 8 bases. The source is a man aged 18 to 29 who had mild COVID-19 (a few samples of this study predate the infection). Cell type and time point are not known. The sample comprised PBMCs or a T cell subset sorted from them (not recorded which). CDR3 loop: CASSRGPIYRGKHMNTEAFF. The CDR3 bases are TGCGCCAGCAGCCGCGGCCCTATTTACAGGGGGAAACACATGAACACTGAAGCTTTCTTT.